Listed below are T cell receptor beta chains from one sample, sequenced in a study of siplizumab effects on memory and regulatory T cells. Sequencing was performed with immunoSEQ multiplex PCR; in TCRdb, only in-frame clones are kept and a portion is missing. The sample contains 7,000 to 8,500 clones, under 80% of which appear only once. Source material: effector memory CD8+ T cells sorted from blood. The source of these receptors is a human donor in good health. Each CDR3 is given with its conserved first and last residue. The D gene is left open where the match is weak. For some rows the clone size is stated as once, few or many, or as a class when expanded; others skip it.

V	J	size	D	CDR3	DNA
TRBV25-1	TRBJ2-3	.	.	CASQGTDTQYF	TGTGCCAGCCAGGGCACAGATACGCAGTATTTT
TRBV4-1	TRBJ2-1	once	.	CASSLGTLYNEQFF	TGCGCCAGCAGCCTCGGGACTTTATACAATGAGCAGTTCTTC
TRBV19	TRBJ1-1	.	.	CASSIVGGAEAFF	TGTGCCAGTAGTATAGTCGGAGGGGCCGAAGCTTTCTTT
TRBV9	TRBJ2-7	.	.	CASSVGGDSYEQYF	TGTGCCAGCAGCGTAGGTGGAGACTCCTACGAGCAGTACTTC
TRBV27	TRBJ2-7	once	TRBD1	CASTWTGNEQYF	TGTGCCAGCACCTGGACAGGGAACGAGCAGTACTTC
TRBV7-9	TRBJ2-6	.	.	CASSPEGLTESGANVLTF	TGTGCCAGCAGCCCCGAGGGCCTGACGGAATCTGGGGCCAACGTCCTGACTTTC
TRBV6-4	TRBJ2-1	.	TRBD2	CASSAGTSNEQFF	TGTGCCAGCAGTGCCGGGACTAGCAATGAGCAGTTCTTC
TRBV5-6	TRBJ2-7	once	TRBD2	CASSSWTSVHEQYF	TGTGCCAGCAGCTCATGGACTAGCGTCCACGAGCAGTACTTC
TRBV6-4	TRBJ2-3	.	TRBD2	CASSEAGGTDTQYF	TGTGCCAGCAGTGAAGCGGGAGGCACAGATACGCAGTATTTT
TRBV15	TRBJ1-2	.	.	CATRPGTNYGYTF	TGTGCCACCAGACCAGGGACTAACTATGGCTACACCTTC
TRBV7-3	TRBJ2-7	few	.	CASSLTPISRMYEQYF	TGTGCCAGCAGCTTAACGCCGATCAGTAGAATGTACGAGCAGTACTTC
TRBV7-9	TRBJ2-1	once	TRBD2	CASSFMLAGPLSYNEQFF	TGTGCCAGCAGCTTTATGCTAGCGGGACCCCTATCCTACAATGAGCAGTTCTTC
TRBV9	TRBJ2-3	.	TRBD2	CASSPQGGDTQYF	TGTGCCAGCAGCCCCCAGGGAGGGGATACGCAGTATTTT
TRBV29-1	TRBJ2-3	.	TRBD2	CSGEGGPSTDTQYF	TGCAGCGGGGAGGGAGGGCCCTCCACAGATACGCAGTATTTT
TRBV7-6	TRBJ2-1	medium-sized	TRBD2	CASSPLGREGEQFF	TGTGCTAGCAGTCCGCTGGGGAGGGAGGGTGAGCAGTTCTTC
TRBV5-4	TRBJ2-1	.	.	CASSQERGSYNEQFF	TGTGCCAGCAGCCAAGAAAGGGGTTCCTACAATGAGCAGTTCTTC
TRBV5-1	TRBJ2-2	.	TRBD1	CASSWSGTGAHTGELFF	TGCGCCAGCAGCTGGTCTGGGACAGGGGCCCACACCGGGGAGCTGTTTTTT
TRBV9	TRBJ1-1	once	.	CASSAPTGHTEAFF	TGTGCCAGCAGCGCTCCAACAGGGCACACTGAAGCTTTCTTT
TRBV2	TRBJ2-7	few	.	CASSQWGPGYEQYF	TGTGCCAGCAGCCAATGGGGCCCCGGCTACGAGCAGTACTTC
TRBV7-2	TRBJ1-5	.	.	CASSLYWGNRNQPQHF	TGTGCCAGCAGCTTATATTGGGGAAATCGCAATCAGCCCCAGCATTTT
TRBV27	TRBJ1-2	.	.	CASSLTWTDYGYTF	TGTGCCAGCAGCCTGACTTGGACAGACTATGGCTACACCTTC
TRBV5-1	TRBJ1-1	.	TRBD1	CASSLEWTGSTEAFF	TGCGCCAGCAGCTTGGAATGGACAGGGAGTACTGAAGCTTTCTTT
TRBV27	TRBJ1-2	.	.	CASSLGRLSYGYTF	TGTGCCAGCAGTTTAGGACGACTGAGCTATGGCTACACCTTC
TRBV30	TRBJ1-1	.	.	CAWSGDGNTEAFF	TGTGCCTGGAGTGGGGACGGAAACACTGAAGCTTTCTTT
TRBV2	TRBJ2-2	.	.	CASSVSGSNTGELFF	TGTGCCAGCAGTGTATCAGGGAGTAACACCGGGGAGCTGTTTTTT
TRBV28	TRBJ2-5	.	TRBD1	CASSFYRGKTQYF	TGTGCCAGCAGTTTTTACAGGGGAAAGACCCAGTACTTC
TRBV7-2	TRBJ2-1	.	TRBD2	CASSLRAGANYNEQFF	TGTGCCAGCAGCTTACGAGCGGGGGCGAATTACAATGAGCAGTTCTTC
TRBV4-1	TRBJ1-4	few	.	CASSQVIRANEKLFF	TGCGCCAGCAGCCAAGTCATCAGAGCTAATGAAAAACTGTTTTTT